The sequence of this T cell receptor (beta chain) was determined in a study of OX40 agonist ivuxolimab in advanced cancers. Study-wide background: At 0.01 to 10 mg/kg, ivuxolimab was administered intravenously to patients every 2 weeks.

The table lists this clone with a count of one. The CDR3 is 13 residues long. With 0 bases removed from V and 5 bases from J, the gap between germline ends came to 7 bases. The germline V gene has CDR1 MNHEY and CDR2 SVGAGI. Assay used: immunoSEQ multiplex PCR; TCRdb lists only in-frame clones, some missing. The table records roughly 49,000 clones, about 86% of them present only once. The specimen comprised CD4+ or CD8+ T cells sorted from blood, sampled in a trial of the OX40 agonist ivuxolimab. This chain uses TRBV6-5 with TRBJ1-2; no definite D call. The receptor was derived from an adult with an advanced solid tumor such as melanoma, head and neck, liver or kidney cancer. CDR3 in amino acids: CASSYSTGYGYTF. As DNA, the CDR3 is TGTGCCAGCAGTTACTCGACGGGGTATGGCTACACCTTC.